The clone carrying this TCR beta chain has more than one count but fewer than ten. Its antigen is currently unknown. V lost 4 bases, J lost 1 base, and 11 bases lay in between. The CDR3 loop spans 15 amino acids. The germline V gene has CDR1 SNHLY and CDR2 FYNNEI. This sample is drawn from a study of beta chain features in type 1 diabetes. Study at large: The study found patients and healthy donors alike in age, gender and cell yields.

Reverse transcribing all isolated RNA meant expressed TCRB transcripts were sequenced. The data were produced by immunoSEQ multiplex PCR, yet TCRdb's version contains in-frame clones alone and is incomplete. The data show about half a million clones, around 30% seen once. Whole-study findings and limits: VDJ junctions sequenced from type 1 diabetes patients showed fewer insertions and more deletions.

This TCR was sampled from a man younger than 35 in good health. Sequences were obtained from naive CD4+ T cells from blood. The chain has TRBV2 and TRBJ2-1; the D is unclear. The CDR3 coding sequence is TGTGCCAGCAGTGGATTGACTGTTTCCTACAATGAGCAGTTCTTC. This gives the protein CASSGLTVSYNEQFF.